The T cell receptor beta chain described here comes from a study of blood T cell repertoires in COVID-19. Across the study: The study drew acute and convalescent COVID-19 samples from the United States, Italy and Spain. The analysed material was cDNA or gDNA that came from T cells, B-cell-depleted T cells, or PBMCs.

The V segment lost 6 bases and the J segment 0 bases; nucleotides outside the gene matches: 9. The CDR3 consists of 16 residues. In germline, CDR1 is LNHDA, CDR2 SQIVND (reference sequence). Source study methods: Reference gene primer amplification gave nucleated cell count estimates. This table comes from immunoSEQ multiplex PCR, and its TCRdb copy is limited to in-frame clones, with some not included. That table gives V, J and clone size, and the DNA gave D and trimming. The table has roughly 300,000 clones, around 86% seen once. The chain is built from TRBV19 and TRBJ2-3, with 7 bases identical to TRBD1. Sequenced input: peripheral blood. This TCR came from a human donor in a cohort sampled during active COVID-19. This chain's CDR3 is CASRNGDRLSTDTQYF. The CDR3 DNA sequence: TGTGCCAGTAGAAATGGGGACAGACTAAGCACAGATACGCAGTATTTT. Using reference TRBV19 and TRBJ2-3 for the parts outside the CDR3, the full variable domain is DGGITQSPKYLFRKEGQNVTLSCEQNLNHDAMYWYRQDPGQGLRLIYYSQIVNDFQKGDIAEGYSVSREKKESFPLTVTSAQKNPTAFYLCASRNGDRLSTDTQYFGPGTRLTVL.